A selection of T cell receptor beta chains follows, all from one sample in a study of Ad26.COV2.S vaccination and SARS-CoV-2 variants. Libraries were prepared by immunoSEQ multiplex PCR; TCRdb keeps only in-frame clonotypes and omits some of them. The data show 200,000 to 250,000 clones, around 87% seen once. The input for sequencing was peripheral blood, taken in a trial of Ad26.COV2.S vaccine versus placebo. These receptors all stem from a person between 18 and 65 years old who received the Ad26.COV2.S COVID-19 vaccine or a placebo. Both conserved end residues are part of each CDR3. The D gene is left open where the match is weak. Clone size is given for some rows only: seen once, a few or many times, or a class if the clone is expanded.

d_gene: TRBD1
abundance: once
j_gene: TRBJ1-3
len: 23
v_gene: TRBV9
CDR3aa: CASSSPDREKGNGGLGYGNTIYF
CDR3nt: TGTGCCAGCAGCTCCCCGGACAGGGAAAAGGGTAATGGAGGACTGGGCTATGGGAACACCATATATTTT

d_gene: .
abundance: .
j_gene: TRBJ2-1
len: 16
v_gene: TRBV27
CDR3aa: CASSFDSTGVYNEQFF
CDR3nt: TGTGCCAGCAGTTTCGATAGTACCGGCGTCTACAATGAGCAGTTCTTC

d_gene: TRBD2
abundance: .
j_gene: TRBJ2-3
len: 15
v_gene: TRBV19
CDR3aa: CASSNSGGSTDTQYF
CDR3nt: TGTGCCAGTAGTAACAGCGGGGGGAGCACAGATACGCAGTATTTT

d_gene: .
abundance: .
j_gene: TRBJ1-2
len: 14
v_gene: TRBV7-9
CDR3aa: CASSQSGQDYGYTF
CDR3nt: TGTGCCAGCAGCCAAAGTGGCCAGGACTATGGCTACACCTTC

d_gene: .
abundance: .
j_gene: TRBJ2-2
len: 16
v_gene: TRBV3-1/TRBV3-2
CDR3aa: CASSLRRPANTGELFF
CDR3nt: TGTGCCAGCAGCCTTCGAAGACCCGCGAACACCGGGGAGCTGTTTTTT

d_gene: .
abundance: .
j_gene: TRBJ1-1
len: 16
v_gene: TRBV9
CDR3aa: CASSVGSGLSDTEAFF
CDR3nt: TGTGCCAGCAGCGTAGGCTCAGGGCTCTCGGACACTGAAGCTTTCTTT

d_gene: .
abundance: once
j_gene: TRBJ2-1
len: 12
v_gene: TRBV7-9
CDR3aa: CASSLEDNEQFF
CDR3nt: TGTGCCAGCAGCTTAGAAGACAATGAGCAGTTCTTC

d_gene: .
abundance: once
j_gene: TRBJ2-2
len: 15
v_gene: TRBV9
CDR3aa: CASSVGLANTGELFF
CDR3nt: TGTGCCAGCAGCGTAGGGTTAGCGAACACCGGGGAGCTGTTTTTT

d_gene: .
abundance: .
j_gene: TRBJ1-3
len: 16
v_gene: TRBV7-2
CDR3aa: CASSLGSQGFGNTIYF
CDR3nt: TGTGCCAGCAGCTTGGGGAGCCAGGGCTTTGGAAACACCATATATTTT

d_gene: .
abundance: once
j_gene: TRBJ2-5
len: 14
v_gene: TRBV11-2
CDR3aa: CASAVGRNQETQYF
CDR3nt: TGTGCCAGCGCCGTAGGACGGAATCAAGAGACCCAGTACTTC

d_gene: .
abundance: .
j_gene: TRBJ2-7
len: 12
v_gene: TRBV27
CDR3aa: CASSFVPYEQYF
CDR3nt: TGTGCCAGCAGTTTTGTCCCCTACGAGCAGTACTTC

d_gene: .
abundance: .
j_gene: TRBJ1-1
len: 17
v_gene: TRBV4-3
CDR3aa: CASSQEWSPTKNTEAFF
CDR3nt: TGCGCCAGCAGCCAAGAGTGGTCGCCGACGAAGAACACTGAAGCTTTCTTT

d_gene: .
abundance: .
j_gene: TRBJ1-5
len: 13
v_gene: TRBV4-3
CDR3aa: CASSQDLDQPQHF
CDR3nt: TGCGCCAGCAGCCAAGATCTGGATCAGCCCCAGCATTTT

d_gene: .
abundance: .
j_gene: TRBJ1-1
len: 15
v_gene: TRBV9
CDR3aa: CASSVHGTPNTEAFF
CDR3nt: TGTGCCAGCAGCGTCCACGGGACACCGAACACTGAAGCTTTCTTT

d_gene: .
abundance: few
j_gene: TRBJ2-2
len: 13
v_gene: TRBV10-1
CDR3aa: CASGDLNTGELFF
CDR3nt: TGCGCCAGCGGGGACCTAAACACCGGGGAGCTGTTTTTT

d_gene: .
abundance: .
j_gene: TRBJ2-2
len: 14
v_gene: TRBV3-1/TRBV3-2
CDR3aa: CASSHGQYTGELFF
CDR3nt: TGTGCCAGCAGCCATGGGCAATACACCGGGGAGCTGTTTTTT

d_gene: TRBD2
abundance: .
j_gene: TRBJ2-7
len: 17
v_gene: TRBV4-3
CDR3aa: CASSQSVVGGSSYEQYF
CDR3nt: TGCGCCAGCAGCCAAAGCGTTGTGGGGGGGTCCTCCTACGAGCAGTACTTC

d_gene: TRBD1
abundance: .
j_gene: TRBJ1-2
len: 17
v_gene: TRBV24-1
CDR3aa: CATSDPRGQGRNYGYTF
CDR3nt: TGTGCCACCAGTGATCCCCGAGGACAGGGGAGGAACTATGGCTACACCTTC

d_gene: .
abundance: .
j_gene: TRBJ1-2
len: 11
v_gene: TRBV25-1
CDR3aa: CASSVPGRYTF
CDR3nt: TGTGCCAGCAGTGTACCGGGGAGGTACACCTTC

d_gene: TRBD1
abundance: .
j_gene: TRBJ2-1
len: 13
v_gene: TRBV28
CDR3aa: CASTLTGYNEQFF
CDR3nt: TGTGCCAGCACCCTGACAGGGTACAATGAGCAGTTCTTC

d_gene: TRBD2
abundance: .
j_gene: TRBJ2-2
len: 18
v_gene: TRBV5-1
CDR3aa: CASSLATSGGTATGELFF
CDR3nt: TGCGCCAGCAGCTTGGCGACTAGCGGGGGGACGGCCACCGGGGAGCTGTTTTTT

d_gene: .
abundance: .
j_gene: TRBJ1-1
len: 10
v_gene: TRBV20-1
CDR3aa: CSASDKGAFF
CDR3nt: TGCAGTGCCTCTGATAAGGGAGCTTTCTTT

d_gene: TRBD1
abundance: .
j_gene: TRBJ2-3
len: 15
v_gene: TRBV9
CDR3aa: CASSTRDRGTDTQYF
CDR3nt: TGTGCCAGCAGCACCCGGGACAGGGGGACAGATACGCAGTATTTT

d_gene: TRBD2
abundance: .
j_gene: TRBJ2-3
len: 16
v_gene: TRBV2
CDR3aa: CASRRTSGRTTDTQYF
CDR3nt: TGTGCCAGCAGGAGGACTAGCGGGAGAACCACAGATACGCAGTATTTT

d_gene: TRBD1
abundance: .
j_gene: TRBJ2-3
len: 14
v_gene: TRBV7-3
CDR3aa: CASSPGQATDTQYF
CDR3nt: TGTGCCAGCAGCCCCGGACAGGCCACAGATACGCAGTATTTT

d_gene: .
abundance: .
j_gene: TRBJ1-1
len: 15
v_gene: TRBV5-1
CDR3aa: CASSPWTRLNTEAFF
CDR3nt: TGCGCCAGCAGCCCGTGGACACGTTTGAACACTGAAGCTTTCTTT

d_gene: TRBD2
abundance: .
j_gene: TRBJ2-3
len: 13
v_gene: TRBV19
CDR3aa: CASRTSGGGTQYF
CDR3nt: TGTGCCAGTCGGACTAGCGGGGGCGGTACGCAGTATTTT

d_gene: .
abundance: .
j_gene: TRBJ2-7
len: 15
v_gene: TRBV28
CDR3aa: CASSLHREFSYEQYF
CDR3nt: TGTGCCAGCAGTTTACACAGGGAGTTCTCCTACGAGCAGTACTTC

d_gene: .
abundance: .
j_gene: TRBJ2-6
len: 15
v_gene: TRBV19
CDR3aa: CASSLDPSGANVLTF
CDR3nt: TGTGCCAGTAGTTTGGACCCCTCTGGGGCCAACGTCCTGACTTTC

d_gene: TRBD1
abundance: few
j_gene: TRBJ1-4
len: 19
v_gene: TRBV7-2
CDR3aa: CASSLVPPGQGAFNEKLFF
CDR3nt: TGTGCCAGCAGCTTAGTTCCCCCGGGACAGGGGGCTTTTAACGAAAAACTGTTTTTT

d_gene: TRBD1
abundance: .
j_gene: TRBJ2-7
len: 17
v_gene: TRBV5-5
CDR3aa: CASSSLSPGQGVYEQYF
CDR3nt: TGTGCCAGCAGCTCTTTATCCCCGGGACAGGGCGTCTACGAGCAGTACTTC

d_gene: .
abundance: .
j_gene: TRBJ2-1
len: 18
v_gene: TRBV3-1/TRBV3-2
CDR3aa: CASSQEGTSRGTYNEQFF
CDR3nt: TGTGCCAGCAGCCAAGAGGGGACCAGCCGGGGAACCTACAATGAGCAGTTCTTC

d_gene: .
abundance: .
j_gene: TRBJ1-3
len: 17
v_gene: TRBV21-1
CDR3aa: CATGREGPSGVGNTIYF
CDR3nt: TGTGCCACCGGGAGGGAGGGACCGTCTGGGGTTGGAAACACCATATATTTT

d_gene: TRBD1
abundance: once
j_gene: TRBJ1-2
len: 15
v_gene: TRBV19
CDR3aa: CASSPSGQGSYGYTF
CDR3nt: TGTGCCAGTAGTCCCTCGGGACAGGGGAGTTATGGCTACACCTTC

d_gene: TRBD1
abundance: .
j_gene: TRBJ1-2
len: 15
v_gene: TRBV7-6
CDR3aa: CASSLSGGGLYGYTF
CDR3nt: TGTGCCAGCAGCTTATCAGGGGGCGGCCTCTATGGCTACACCTTC

d_gene: TRBD1
abundance: .
j_gene: TRBJ1-2
len: 16
v_gene: TRBV14
CDR3aa: CASSQPGPQGDYGYTF
CDR3nt: TGTGCCAGCAGCCAACCAGGTCCGCAGGGGGACTATGGCTACACCTTC

d_gene: TRBD2
abundance: .
j_gene: TRBJ2-7
len: 16
v_gene: TRBV7-9
CDR3aa: CASSQITSGSGNEQYF
CDR3nt: TGTGCCAGCAGCCAAATTACTAGCGGGAGTGGCAACGAGCAGTACTTC

d_gene: .
abundance: .
j_gene: TRBJ1-3
len: 13
v_gene: TRBV6-5
CDR3aa: CASKDRTGNTIYF
CDR3nt: TGTGCCAGCAAGGACAGAACTGGAAACACCATATATTTT

d_gene: TRBD1
abundance: .
j_gene: TRBJ2-5
len: 14
v_gene: TRBV10-3
CDR3aa: CAISADRGLETQYF
CDR3nt: TGTGCCATCAGTGCGGACAGGGGGTTAGAGACCCAGTACTTC

d_gene: .
abundance: .
j_gene: TRBJ1-6
len: 13
v_gene: TRBV6-4
CDR3aa: CASSDNYNSPLHF
CDR3nt: TGTGCCAGCAGTGACAACTATAATTCACCCCTCCACTTT

d_gene: TRBD2
abundance: .
j_gene: TRBJ2-3
len: 16
v_gene: TRBV2
CDR3aa: CASSRLSSGGTDTQYF
CDR3nt: TGTGCCAGCAGTAGGCTCTCCAGCGGGGGAACAGATACGCAGTATTTT

d_gene: TRBD2
abundance: .
j_gene: TRBJ2-3
len: 16
v_gene: TRBV6-6
CDR3aa: CAGSGTFLASTDTQYF
CDR3nt: TGTGCCGGCAGCGGGACGTTCCTTGCTAGCACAGATACGCAGTATTTT

d_gene: TRBD1
abundance: .
j_gene: TRBJ2-1
len: 15
v_gene: TRBV5-6
CDR3aa: CASSLAPGDRHEQFF
CDR3nt: TGTGCCAGCAGCTTGGCCCCAGGGGACAGGCATGAGCAGTTCTTC

d_gene: .
abundance: .
j_gene: TRBJ2-7
len: 12
v_gene: TRBV29-1
CDR3aa: CSVQLSHNEQYF
CDR3nt: TGCAGCGTTCAACTATCACACAACGAGCAGTACTTC

d_gene: .
abundance: .
j_gene: TRBJ2-7
len: 16
v_gene: TRBV5-6
CDR3aa: CASSSKPGPSSYEQYF
CDR3nt: TGTGCCAGCAGCTCCAAGCCGGGGCCTAGCTCCTACGAGCAGTACTTC

d_gene: TRBD1
abundance: .
j_gene: TRBJ2-7
len: 14
v_gene: TRBV5-6
CDR3aa: CASSVTGDRYEQYF
CDR3nt: TGTGCCAGCAGCGTGACAGGGGACCGGTACGAGCAGTACTTC

d_gene: TRBD1
abundance: .
j_gene: TRBJ2-1
len: 15
v_gene: TRBV18
CDR3aa: CASSPPTGGGNEQFF
CDR3nt: TGTGCCAGCTCACCACCGACAGGGGGAGGTAATGAGCAGTTCTTC